This section outlines one TCR beta chain sequence together with its context. Its antigen is unknown. The sample belongs to a study of radiation and T cells in renal cell carcinoma. V dropped 4 bases and J dropped 2; count of bases not matched to a gene: 9. The CDR3 totals 16 residues. Germline CDR1 and CDR2: LGHNA and YNFKEQ. Method: immunoSEQ multiplex PCR; TCRdb's copy keeps in-frame clones and lacks some. Of around 21,000 clones in the sample, around 49% were seen once. Study-level results: Intratumoral heterogeneity was not captured in these approximately 0.9 g regions. Top tumor clonotypes rose in blood 2 weeks post-radiation, then contracted. Top 100 clonotypes averaged approximately 50% in irradiated versus roughly 45% in nephrectomy-only tumors.

Treatment meaning: 15 Gy SBRT to primary tumor, nephrectomy 4 weeks later. Nephrectomy followed 15 Gy stereotactic body radiation by 4 weeks. V usage is TRBV4-2 and J usage is TRBJ2-5, with 8 bases identical to TRBD2. The TCR comes from a woman between 45 and 65 years old with renal cell carcinoma. The sample in question was tumor tissue, obtained from a patient whose treatment included radiotherapy and nephrectomy. CDR3 in DNA: TGTGCCAGCAGCCCAGCCGGGACTAGGGGACAAGAGACCCAGTACTTC. This translates into CASSPAGTRGQETQYF.